This T cell receptor beta chain came from a study of vaccination effects on CD4 cells after COVID-19. Study background: It was with approximately 10 IU/ml IL-2 and 8 to 10 ug/ml peptides that a few million PBMC per well were cultured.

To note about this clone: The antigen is unknown.

A 10-day culture period preceded the isolation of CD4+ T cells. Sometime from March through December 2020, the person acquired a SARS-CoV-2 infection that PCR confirmed. Germline values: CDR1 SNHLY, CDR2 FYNNEI. Trimming took off 6 bases at V and 5 bases at J, with 10 bases between the two ends. This CDR3 comprises 12 residues. This table comes from immunoSEQ multiplex PCR, and its TCRdb copy is limited to in-frame clones, with some not included. This table has tens of thousands of clones, 55% to 75% appearing once. This chain connects TRBV2 to TRBJ1-2, with a tentative D call TRBD1 (5 bases). The clonotype was recovered from a human donor who had a prior SARS-CoV-2 infection. This specimen consisted of CD4+ T cells from PBMCs cultured without peptide, obtained before COVID-19 vaccination. CDR3 in amino acids: CASRGDWYGYTF. The CDR3 DNA follows: TGTGCCAGCAGAGGGGACTGGTATGGCTACACCTTC.